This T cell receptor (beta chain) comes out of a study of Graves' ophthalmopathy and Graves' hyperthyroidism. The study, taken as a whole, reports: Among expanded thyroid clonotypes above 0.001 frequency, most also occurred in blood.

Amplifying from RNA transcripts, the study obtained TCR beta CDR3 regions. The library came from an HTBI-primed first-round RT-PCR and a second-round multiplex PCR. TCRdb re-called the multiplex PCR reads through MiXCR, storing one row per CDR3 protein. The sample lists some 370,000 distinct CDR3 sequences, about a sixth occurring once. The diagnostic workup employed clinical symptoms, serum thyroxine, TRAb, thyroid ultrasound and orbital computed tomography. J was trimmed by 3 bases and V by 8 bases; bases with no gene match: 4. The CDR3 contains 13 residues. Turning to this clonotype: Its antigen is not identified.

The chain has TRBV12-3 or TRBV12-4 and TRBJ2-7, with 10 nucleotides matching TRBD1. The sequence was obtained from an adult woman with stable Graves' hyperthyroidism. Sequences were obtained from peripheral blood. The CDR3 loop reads CASGDRGYYEQYF. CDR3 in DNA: TGTGCCAGCGGGGACAGGGGCTACTACGAGCAGTACTTC.